Presented here are 18 T cell receptor beta chains from one specimen sequenced in a study of cytomegalovirus exposure and HLA in healthy donors (dated by TCRdb to about 2017). Libraries came from the immunoSEQ multiplex PCR assay. The multiplex PCR relied on a mix of 60 forward primers for TCR Vbeta segments and 13 reverse primers for TCR Jbeta segments. TCRdb's version of the immuneACCESS table is confined to in-frame rearrangements and falls short of the full clone set. An unresolved V gene accounts for under half of the shortfall where checked; the remainder is of unknown origin. This sample gives some 210,000 clones in total; approximately 80% of them show up just once. 10% to 13% of the sample comes from the top ten. The sequenced material came from PBMCs. The receptor set was obtained from a woman aged 50 to 60 in good health and CMV-seropositive.

J is TRBJ1-3 and V is TRBV28, with 7 positions matching TRBD1. The ends lost 6 bases at V and 6 bases at J; junction bases unmatched: 8. CDR1 is MDHEN, CDR2 SYDVKM, per germline. This CDR3 contains 14 residues. The CDR3, as DNA: TGTGCCAGCAGCCCGGACAGGAGAATAAACACCATATATTTT. Its translation: CASSPDRRINTIYF.

For the CDR3, the DNA is TGTGCCAGCAGCTCTTTAGACGAGCAGTACTTC. This codes for CASSSLDEQYF. This chain uses TRBV11-2 with TRBJ2-7; D unresolved. V shed 4 bases and J shed 5 bases, with 6 bases lying between them. The germline V gene encodes CDR1 SGHAT and CDR2 FQNNGV. This CDR3 is 11 amino acids long.

The V gene is TRBV19, the J gene TRBJ1-1, with D possibly TRBD1 on 5 matching bases. V was clipped by 4 bases and J by 1 base, with 10 bases between them. This CDR3 comprises 14 residues. From germline, CDR1 is LNHDA and CDR2 SQIVND (reference sequence). The CDR3, as DNA: TGTGCCAGTAGTAAGCAGGGCGGGAACACTGAAGCTTTCTTT. This codes for CASSKQGGNTEAFF.

The V call is TRBV19, the J call TRBJ1-1, with a weak D call TRBD1 (6 bases). This CDR3 is built from 22 residues. The germline V and J ends were trimmed by 5 bases and 0 bases, with 34 bases remaining between them. Germline CDR1 and CDR2: LNHDA and SQIVND (reference sequence). The CDR3 loop is CASSLTMDSGGLIHIMNTEAFF. The CDR3 nucleotides read TGTGCCAGTAGTCTCACGATGGACAGCGGGGGTTTGATCCATATCATGAACACTGAAGCTTTCTTT.

The J gene is TRBJ1-6, the V gene TRBV10-2, with D perhaps matching TRBD1 (6 bases). Germline V CDR1 and CDR2: WSHSY, SAAADI. V shed 8 bases and J shed 7 bases, with 15 bases lying between them. The CDR3 extends over 14 amino acids. The DNA of the CDR3 is TGCGCCAGCGGGAGCGTACAGGGCAATTCACCCCTCCACTTT. Protein product: CASGSVQGNSPLHF.

The chain employs TRBV29-1 and TRBJ2-5; weak D call: TRBD1 (5 bases). The V gene's germline CDR1 is SQVTM and CDR2 ANQGSEA. V was clipped by 6 bases and J by 2 bases, with 16 bases between them. The CDR3 consists of 14 residues. CDR3: CSVRKGAGQETQYF. CDR3 bases: TGCAGCGTGCGTAAAGGGGCCGGGCAAGAGACCCAGTACTTC.

The sample holds many counts of this clone. The rearrangement joins TRBV5-4 to TRBJ2-7; 11 nucleotides agree with TRBD2. V trimming: 0 bases; J trimming: 4 bases; junction bases outside the gene matches: 9. The CDR3 consists of 17 residues. Per the germline V gene, CDR1 is SGHNT and CDR2 is YYREEE (reference sequence). The CDR3 loop reads CASSLVNSGGVQYEQYF. CDR3 DNA: TGTGCCAGCAGCTTGGTCAATAGCGGGGGGGTTCAGTACGAGCAGTACTTC. Looking up the rest from reference TRBV5-4 and TRBJ2-7 gives the full variable domain: ETGVTQSPTHLIKTRGQQVTLRCSSQSGHNTVSWYQQALGQGPQFIFQYYREEENGRGNFPPRFSGLQFPNYSSELNVNALELDDSALYLCASSLVNSGGVQYEQYFGPGTRLTVT.

This chain links TRBV5-6 with TRBJ1-1; tentative D call: TRBD1 (5 bases). In germline, CDR1 is SGHDT, CDR2 YYEEEE. The CDR3 totals 14 residues. Trimming took off 2 bases at V and 1 base at J, with 9 bases between the two ends. The CDR3 protein is CASSFRTSNTEAFF. CDR3 in DNA: TGTGCCAGCAGCTTTAGGACATCGAACACTGAAGCTTTCTTT.

The chain joins TRBV6-1 to TRBJ2-3; no clear D. This CDR3 region has 13 residues. Germline CDR1 MNHNS, CDR2 SASEGT. The V gene lost 7 bases and the J gene lost 0 bases, with 8 bases spanning the gap. The CDR3 reads CASIGRSTDTQYF. The CDR3 coding sequence is TGTGCCAGCATAGGCAGGAGCACAGATACGCAGTATTTT.

The J gene is TRBJ1-2, the V gene TRBV7-3; no reliable D call. The CDR3 loop spans 13 amino acids. Germline-derived CDR1 and CDR2 are SGHTA and FQGTGA. With 3 bases removed from V and 7 bases from J, the gap between germline ends came to 12 bases. The CDR3: CASSFDRGAGYTF. The CDR3 DNA follows: TGTGCCAGCAGCTTTGACCGGGGAGCTGGCTACACCTTC.

This clone was seen more than once but under ten times. The chain uses TRBV14 and TRBJ1-1; TRBD1 matches 10 bases. CDR1 is SGHDN and CDR2 is FVKESK in the germline V gene. This CDR3 is built from 13 residues. Losses at the gene ends were 1 base for V and 11 bases for J; bases not matched to a gene: 4. Here the CDR3 reads CASSQGQGAKAFF. The CDR3 DNA sequence: TGTGCCAGCAGCCAAGGACAGGGGGCGAAGGCTTTCTTT. Complete variable domain (other parts from reference TRBV14 and TRBJ1-1): EAGVTQFPSHSVIEKGQTVTLRCDPISGHDNLYWYRRVMGKEIKFLLHFVKESKQDESGMPNNRFLAERTGGTYSTLKVQPAELEDSGVYFCASSQGQGAKAFFGQGTRLTVV.

V and J are TRBV4-1 and TRBJ2-5; TRBD1 might be the D (6 bases). The tail of the sequence fits TRBJ2-7 better, so the J call may be wrong. This CDR3 region has 16 residues. Germline CDR1 reads MGHRA; CDR2 reads YSYEKL. The CDR3 sequence: CASSQRLSQGPYEQYF. CDR3 DNA sequence: TGCGCCAGCAGCCAACGTTTATCACAGGGACCCTACGAGCAGTACTTC.

V gene TRBV5-1 combines with J gene TRBJ2-7; 8 bases fit TRBD1. This CDR3 contains 14 residues. V gave up 3 bases and J gave up 3 bases; unmatched junction bases: 5. Per the germline V gene, CDR1 is SGHRS and CDR2 is YFSETQ. This CDR3 reads CASSWGDRLYEQYF. In DNA, the CDR3 is TGCGCCAGCAGCTGGGGGGACAGGCTCTACGAGCAGTACTTC. Together with reference TRBV5-1 and TRBJ2-7, the CDR3 gives the full variable domain: KAGVTQTPRYLIKTRGQQVTLSCSPISGHRSVSWYQQTPGQGLQFLFEYFSETQRNKGNFPGRFSGRQFSNSRSEMNVSTLELGDSALYLCASSWGDRLYEQYFGPGTRLTVT.

This clone was observed a handful of times. The sample has other DNA sequences that encode this CDR3 too. The gene calls are TRBV10-3 and TRBJ1-1; D possibly corresponds to TRBD1 (6 bases). This CDR3 has 14 amino acids. Per the germline V gene, CDR1 is ENHRY and CDR2 is SYGVKD. Trimming took off 3 bases at V and 5 bases at J, with 13 bases between the two ends. The CDR3 region has the DNA TGTGCCATCAGTGACGGCAGGGGAGAAACTGAAGCTTTCTTT. Protein: CAISDGRGETEAFF.

CDR3 amino acids: CASSQDATRGSNQPQHF. The DNA for the CDR3 is TGTGCCAGCAGCCAAGATGCCACCAGGGGCAGCAATCAGCCCCAGCATTTT. The chain combines TRBV4-2 with TRBJ1-5; D is possibly TRBD1 (6 bases). V gave up 0 bases and J gave up 1 base, with 13 bases separating them. This CDR3 is 17 amino acids long. Germline values: CDR1 LGHNA, CDR2 YNFKEQ.

The CDR3 DNA sequence: TGCGCCAGCAGCTTTACAGGGGGGACCTATAATTCACCCCTCCACTTT. It specifies CASSFTGGTYNSPLHF. The rearrangement uses TRBV5-1 and TRBJ1-6, with 8 bases identical to TRBD1. The CDR3 contains 16 residues. The junction had 3 bases not matched to a gene; V was cut back by 2 bases and J by 2 bases. Germline loops: CDR1 SGHRS, CDR2 YFSETQ. Together with reference TRBV5-1 and TRBJ1-6, the CDR3 gives the full variable domain: KAGVTQTPRYLIKTRGQQVTLSCSPISGHRSVSWYQQTPGQGLQFLFEYFSETQRNKGNFPGRFSGRQFSNSRSEMNVSTLELGDSALYLCASSFTGGTYNSPLHFGNGTRLTVT.

The chain couples TRBV6-5 to TRBJ1-1; D is undetermined. The CDR3 is 12 residues long. The germline V and J ends were trimmed by 6 bases and 5 bases, with 10 bases remaining between them. CDR1 is MNHEY, CDR2 SVGAGI, per germline. Here the CDR3 reads CASRGWETEAFF. CDR3 DNA: TGTGCCAGCAGGGGGTGGGAGACTGAAGCTTTCTTT.

Ten or more counts support this clone. This sequence joins TRBV25-1 and TRBJ2-1; D ambiguous. Between the trimmed V and J ends, which lost 4 bases and 5 bases, there was a span of 15 bases. This CDR3 is built from 15 residues. Germline V CDR1 and CDR2: MGHDK, SYGVNS. The CDR3 is CASSARRSVDNEQFF. The CDR3 DNA is TGTGCCAGCAGTGCAAGGAGATCGGTTGACAATGAGCAGTTCTTC.